What follows are 32 T cell receptor beta chains derived from one specimen sequenced in a study of T cell responses to AZD1222 COVID-19 vaccine (dated by TCRdb to the early 2020s). The time point label on this specimen signifies: about 28 days (+/-7) after the second vaccine dose. The library was produced with the immunoSEQ multiplex PCR assay. TCRdb re-hosts the immuneACCESS table, in-frame sequences only. Its copies lack some clones; in the studies checked, an unresolved V gene accounts for under half of them, and the cause for the rest is not known. Across this sample there are about 66,000 clones, with about 80% seen only once. The leading ten clones occupy roughly 3.5% of the sample. The input for sequencing was peripheral blood, taken 28 days after the second AZD1222 dose. These receptors were obtained from an adult who received the AZD1222 COVID-19 vaccine.

The rearrangement links TRBV19 to TRBJ2-5; TRBD1 is a possible D gene (6 bases). Deletions cut 6 bases from V and 5 bases from J, with 19 bases between. The germline V gene encodes CDR1 LNHDA and CDR2 SQIVND (reference sequence). The length of the CDR3 is 15 residues. The CDR3: CASRKQGTSYETQYF. The CDR3, as DNA: TGTGCCAGTAGAAAGCAGGGGACCTCATACGAGACCCAGTACTTC.

This sequence joins TRBV27 and TRBJ2-5, with D unresolved. V was cut by 2 bases and J by 1 base, with 8 bases left in between. The germline V gene encodes CDR1 MNHEY and CDR2 SMNVEV (reference sequence). The CDR3 extends over 14 amino acids. The CDR3 here is CASSLSTTQETQYF. CDR3 nucleotides: TGTGCCAGCAGTTTAAGTACGACCCAAGAGACCCAGTACTTC.

J is TRBJ2-2 and V is TRBV10-1; TRBD1 agrees at 9 bases. The germline V gene has CDR1 WNHNN and CDR2 SYGVQD (reference sequence). The CDR3 extends over 15 amino acids. V lost 11 bases to trimming and J lost 8 bases; unmatched junction nucleotides: 15. The DNA for the CDR3 is TGCGCCGGCGCCCGGGACAGGGAAGGTATGGGGGAGCTGTTTTTT. Its protein is CAGARDREGMGELFF.

The chain has TRBV7-2 and TRBJ2-3, with 14 bases matching TRBD2. J was trimmed by 3 bases and V by 5 bases; bases with no gene match: 7. The CDR3 has 17 amino acids. The germline V gene encodes CDR1 SGHTA and CDR2 FQGNSA. CDR3: CASSPRLAGGLTDTQYF. The CDR3 DNA reads as TGTGCCAGCAGCCCCCGACTAGCGGGGGGGCTAACAGATACGCAGTATTTT.

V usage is TRBV29-1 and J usage is TRBJ1-3; D remains unclear. Germline V CDR1 and CDR2: SQVTM, ANQGSEA. The CDR3 spans 13 residues. Trimming removed 2 bases from V and 6 bases from J, with 11 bases in between. Here the CDR3 reads CSVEKAFENTIYF. The CDR3 bases are TGCAGCGTTGAAAAGGCTTTCGAAAACACCATATATTTT. The full variable domain, completed using reference TRBV29-1 and TRBJ1-3, is SAVISQKPSRDICQRGTSLTIQCQVDSQVTMMFWYRQQPGQSLTLIATANQGSEATYESGFVIDKFPISRPNLTFSTLTVSNMSPEDSSIYLCSVEKAFENTIYFGEGSWLTVV.

This sequence joins TRBV10-3 and TRBJ1-2, with 8 positions matching TRBD1. The CDR3 sequence is 14 residues long. Germline trimming cut 6 bases from V and 2 bases from J; bases unmatched to any gene: 5. Germline V gene data show CDR1 as ENHRY and CDR2 as SYGVKD. CDR3 sequence (DNA): TGTGCCATCAGCGGGACAGGAGCAAACTATGGCTACACCTTC. It translates to CAISGTGANYGYTF.

The CDR3 loop reads CASSLGPGANTEAFF. The CDR3, as DNA: TGTGCCAGCAGTTTAGGTCCCGGGGCAAACACTGAAGCTTTCTTT. The V call is TRBV27, the J call TRBJ1-1; tentatively, D is TRBD1 (5 bases). V was cut by 2 bases and J by 2 bases, with 12 bases left in between. The germline gives CDR1 MNHEY, CDR2 SMNVEV (reference sequence). The CDR3 runs to 15 residues.

The CDR3 is CASIHLGQGNTEAFF. The CDR3 DNA follows: TGTGCCAGCATCCACCTGGGGCAGGGGAACACTGAAGCTTTCTTT. The J gene is TRBJ1-1, the V gene TRBV5-8, with D possibly being TRBD1 (5 bases). V dropped 6 bases and J dropped 1 base, with 16 bases sitting between them. CDR1 and CDR2 from the germline V gene are SGHTS and YDEGEE. The CDR3 length is 15 residues.

This sequence joins TRBV5-1 and TRBJ2-1; possibly TRBD2 for D (5 bases). Looked up from germline, CDR1 is SGHRS and CDR2 is YFSETQ. Trimming cost V 7 bases and J 0 bases, with 14 bases left between them. The CDR3 is 15 residues long. The CDR3 here is CASEADGGSYNEQFF. CDR3 nucleotides: TGCGCCAGCGAAGCAGATGGAGGCTCCTACAATGAGCAGTTCTTC.

The gene calls are TRBV2 and TRBJ2-2; no firm D call. The CDR3 is made up of 12 amino acids. Trimming removed 4 bases at V and 5 bases at J, with 5 bases between. Germline values: CDR1 SNHLY, CDR2 FYNNEI. In DNA form, the CDR3 reads TGTGCCAGCAGTGTAGGGACCGGGGAGCTGTTTTTT. This sequence encodes CASSVGTGELFF. The full variable domain, with the rest looked up from reference TRBV2 and TRBJ2-2, is EPEVTQTPSHQVTQMGQEVILRCVPISNHLYFYWYRQILGQKVEFLVSFYNNEISEKSEIFDDQFSVERPDGSNFTLKIRSTKLEDSAMYFCASSVGTGELFFGEGSRLTVL.

The rearrangement uses TRBV7-2 and TRBJ1-1, with D hard to call. Germline V gene sequence: CDR1 SGHTA, CDR2 FQGNSA. This CDR3 has 13 amino acids. Trimming removed 2 bases from V and 7 bases from J, with 11 bases in between. CDR3 in amino acids: CASSLRPAGEAFF. In DNA form, the CDR3 reads TGTGCCAGCAGCTTACGTCCAGCGGGTGAAGCTTTCTTT.

V usage is TRBV27 and J usage is TRBJ1-2; 7 positions match TRBD1. This CDR3 comprises 14 residues. V dropped 8 bases and J dropped 3; count of bases not matched to a gene: 9. Germline values: CDR1 MNHEY, CDR2 SMNVEV (reference sequence). DNA for the CDR3: TGTGCCAGCCGACGAGAAGGGGGCCACTATGGCTACACCTTC. It translates to CASRREGGHYGYTF.

This chain links TRBV3-1 (or the pseudogene TRBV3-2) with TRBJ2-1; D remains unclear. The CDR3 length is 16 residues. V dropped 1 base and J dropped 4 bases, with 14 bases sitting between them. Looked up from germline, CDR1 is LGHDT and CDR2 is YNNKEL (reference sequence). As DNA, the CDR3 is TGTGCCAGCAGCCAAGGAGTCGTTCTGGAGTACAATGAGCAGTTCTTC. Translating gives CASSQGVVLEYNEQFF.

The chain couples TRBV30 to TRBJ2-6; no clear D gene. This CDR3 has 15 residues. From germline, CDR1 is GTSNPN and CDR2 SVGIG (reference sequence). Trimming removed 0 bases from V and 0 bases from J, with 6 bases in between. The CDR3 DNA follows: TGTGCCTGGAGTGTAGGCCTCTCTGGGGCCAACGTCCTGACTTTC. Translated, it gives CAWSVGLSGANVLTF.

The chain links TRBV20-1 to TRBJ1-1; a possible D gene is TRBD1 (5 bases). Germline-derived CDR1 and CDR2 are DFQATT and SNEGSKA (reference sequence). The CDR3 runs 11 residues. The V gene lost 6 bases and the J gene lost 11 bases, with 16 bases spanning the gap. The CDR3, as DNA: TGCAGTGCCCCCCGGGACCCTGGGGCTTTCTTT. Its protein product is CSAPRDPGAFF.

The V gene is TRBV6-5, the J gene TRBJ1-2, with 7 bases identical to TRBD1. The V gene's germline CDR1 is MNHEY and CDR2 SVGAGI. V was pared by 6 bases and J by 4 bases, with 5 bases of the junction left unmatched. This CDR3 has 13 amino acids. The CDR3 bases are TGTGCCAGCAGCTTGACAGGGACCTATGGCTACACCTTC. It translates to CASSLTGTYGYTF.

The chain couples TRBV7-9 to TRBJ2-2; a weak D match, TRBD1 (5 bases). V was pared by 6 bases and J by 4 bases, with 15 bases between. Germline CDR1 reads SEHNR; CDR2 reads FQNEAQ (reference sequence). The CDR3 length is 15 residues. CDR3 DNA: TGTGCCAGCAGTCTGGGCAGGGTTGCCACCGGGGAGCTGTTTTTT. This translates into CASSLGRVATGELFF.

The rearrangement uses TRBV18 and TRBJ2-7; 7 bases are a match to TRBD1. J was trimmed by 3 bases and V by 5 bases; bases with no gene match: 10. Germline lookup yields CDR1 KGHSH and CDR2 LQKENI. The CDR3 spans 15 residues. The CDR3 spells CASSATEGANYEQYF. In nucleotides, the CDR3 is TGTGCCAGCTCAGCAACTGAGGGGGCGAACTACGAGCAGTACTTC.

This rearrangement joins TRBV7-2 to TRBJ1-5, with D hard to call. Germline loops: CDR1 SGHTA, CDR2 FQGNSA. This CDR3 has 13 amino acids. Trimming took 0 bases from V and 6 from J, leaving 6 bases between them. The CDR3 region is CASSLAHAQPQHF. In DNA, the CDR3 is TGTGCCAGCAGCTTAGCGCACGCTCAGCCCCAGCATTTT.

J is TRBJ2-3 and V is TRBV11-3, with D maybe TRBD2 (7 bases). V gave up 5 bases and J gave up 4 bases, with 16 bases separating them. Per germline, CDR1 SGHNT and CDR2 YENEEA. The CDR3 runs 15 residues. The CDR3, as DNA: TGTGCCAGCAGCGCCCGACGGGGGGCCCCAGATACGCAGTATTTT. Protein: CASSARRGAPDTQYF.

This chain joins TRBV5-1 and TRBJ1-2; D is perhaps TRBD1 (5 bases). Per the germline V gene, CDR1 is SGHRS and CDR2 is YFSETQ. Trimming shortened V by 5 bases and J by 0 bases, and 14 bases separated the two germline ends. The CDR3 spans 15 residues. CDR3 coding DNA: TGCGCCAGCAGATCGGCGGACACCACTAACTATGGCTACACCTTC. The encoded protein is CASRSADTTNYGYTF.

The chain employs TRBV2 and TRBJ2-3; possible D gene TRBD2, 6 bases. This CDR3 region has 12 residues. Germline CDR1 reads SNHLY; CDR2 reads FYNNEI. Trimming stripped 6 bases from V and 5 bases from J, with 9 bases between. Here the CDR3 DNA reads TGTGCCAGCAGCTGGGGAGGAGATACGCAGTATTTT. Protein: CASSWGGDTQYF. Looking up the rest from reference TRBV2 and TRBJ2-3 gives the full variable domain: EPEVTQTPSHQVTQMGQEVILRCVPISNHLYFYWYRQILGQKVEFLVSFYNNEISEKSEIFDDQFSVERPDGSNFTLKIRSTKLEDSAMYFCASSWGGDTQYFGPGTRLTVL.

The gene calls are TRBV5-1 and TRBJ1-2; the match to TRBD1 covers 8 bases. The CDR3 loop spans 17 amino acids. V dropped 3 bases and J dropped 4; count of bases not matched to a gene: 14. CDR1 and CDR2 (germline): SGHRS, YFSETQ. CDR3 nucleotide sequence: TGCGCCAGCAGCTCCCCTCCGGGACAGGATTTTGCCTATGGCTACACCTTC. Translation: CASSSPPGQDFAYGYTF.

This clone showed up just a few times. CDR3 in amino acids: CASRGSAKNYGYTF. CDR3 sequence (DNA): TGTGCCAGCAGGGGGTCGGCAAAGAACTATGGCTACACCTTC. V gene TRBV28 combines with J gene TRBJ1-2; D unclear. The V gene lost 6 bases and the J gene lost 2 bases, with 13 bases spanning the gap. CDR1 is MDHEN, CDR2 SYDVKM, per germline. CDR3 length: 14 amino acids.

This clone was seen a few times. This chain uses TRBV13 with TRBJ2-7, with D perhaps matching TRBD1 or TRBD2 (7 bases each). This CDR3 spans 15 amino acids. The V end lost 5 bases, the J end lost 4 bases, and 18 bases lay between the germline ends. Germline CDR1 PRHDT, CDR2 FYEKMQ (reference sequence). The CDR3 coding sequence is TGTGCCAGCAGCCCCTGGGACAGCGGGACTTACGAGCAGTACTTC. The encoded protein is CASSPWDSGTYEQYF.

The genes are TRBV11-3 and TRBJ2-5; 12 bases map to TRBD1. The CDR3 runs 15 residues. J lost 3 bases, V lost 5 bases, and 4 bases had no gene match. CDR1 and CDR2 from the germline V gene are SGHNT and YENEEA. The DNA of the CDR3 is TGTGCCAGCAGCGTCGGGACAGGGGGCGAAGAGACCCAGTACTTC. This encodes CASSVGTGGEETQYF.

The genes are TRBV4-2 and TRBJ1-3, with D hard to call. Deletions cut 2 bases from V and 8 bases from J, with 16 bases between. The germline CDR1 and CDR2 sequences are LGHNA and YNFKEQ. The CDR3 is 15 residues long. The CDR3 DNA reads as TGTGCCAGCAGCCAAACCCTACAGTACGGGGACACCATATATTTT. Translated, it gives CASSQTLQYGDTIYF.

The CDR3 DNA is TGTGCCAGCAGAATAGGAGGTGGGGGCGTAAGCAATCAGCCCCAGCATTTT. Protein: CASRIGGGGVSNQPQHF. This chain connects TRBV28 to TRBJ1-5, with a tentative D call TRBD1 (6 bases). This CDR3 region has 17 residues. Trimming removed 6 bases from V and 1 base from J, with 19 bases in between. Germline assignment: CDR1 MDHEN and CDR2 SYDVKM.

This chain connects TRBV28 to TRBJ1-5; D unclear. Trimming left V 2 bases short and J 10 bases short, with 9 bases between. CDR1 is MDHEN and CDR2 is SYDVKM in the germline V gene. CDR3 length: 12 residues. The CDR3 DNA sequence: TGTGCCAGCAGTTTAGGGCGTCTACCCCAGCATTTT. Residues: CASSLGRLPQHF.

In this sample, this clone turned up a few times. V usage is TRBV6-2 or TRBV6-3 and J usage is TRBJ1-1, with D perhaps matching TRBD1 (6 bases). CDR1 and CDR2 from the germline V gene are MNHEY and SVGEGT. V was pared by 2 bases and J by 8 bases, with 6 bases between. The CDR3 extends over 11 amino acids. The CDR3, as DNA: TGTGCCAGCAGTTACACAGGGGAAGCTTTCTTT. Translation gives CASSYTGEAFF.

The rearrangement joins TRBV29-1 to TRBJ1-2, with 8 bases lining up with TRBD1. V shed 6 bases and J 2 bases; nucleotides not matched to a gene: 8. Germline V gene sequence: CDR1 SQVTM, CDR2 ANQGSEA. The CDR3 runs to 14 residues. The CDR3, as DNA: TGCAGCGTGGGCCAGGGGGCAGAAAACTATGGCTACACCTTC. Translating it yields CSVGQGAENYGYTF.

The sample holds a few counts of this clone. The chain has TRBV4-1 and TRBJ1-2; a weak D match, TRBD1 (5 bases). This CDR3 region has 15 residues. Trimming took off 0 bases at V and 8 bases at J, with 16 bases between the two ends. From germline, CDR1 is MGHRA and CDR2 YSYEKL. The CDR3 is CASSQDGQGSSGYTF. CDR3 sequence (DNA): TGCGCCAGCAGCCAAGATGGCCAGGGCTCTAGCGGCTACACCTTC.